This T cell receptor (beta chain) was observed in a study of blood T cell repertoires in COVID-19. Sequenced by immunoSEQ multiplex PCR; TCRdb stores in-frame clones only, minus some. Of approximately 150,000 clones listed, 79% are singletons. The ends lost 4 bases at V and 3 bases at J; junction bases unmatched: 8. The germline V gene encodes CDR1 KGHDR and CDR2 SFDVKD. CDR3 length equals 16 residues. This receptor was obtained from a woman aged 70-85 years in a cohort exposed to, infected with or recovered from COVID-19 (not recorded which). The chain employs TRBV24-1 and TRBJ1-5, with 7 nucleotides matching TRBD1. Sequenced material: PBMCs or T cells enriched from blood (not recorded which). The CDR3 loop reads CATSDRTTGFNQPQHF. The CDR3 DNA is TGTGCCACCAGTGACCGGACGACAGGGTTCAATCAGCCCCAGCATTTT.